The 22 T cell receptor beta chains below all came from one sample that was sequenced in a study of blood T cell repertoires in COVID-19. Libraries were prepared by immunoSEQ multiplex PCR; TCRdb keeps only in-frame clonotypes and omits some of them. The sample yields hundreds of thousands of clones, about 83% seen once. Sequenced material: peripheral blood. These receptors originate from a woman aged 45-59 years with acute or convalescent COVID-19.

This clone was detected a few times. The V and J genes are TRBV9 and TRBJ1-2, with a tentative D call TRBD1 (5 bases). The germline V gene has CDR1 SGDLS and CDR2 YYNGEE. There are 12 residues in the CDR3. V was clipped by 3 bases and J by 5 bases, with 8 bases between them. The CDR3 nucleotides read TGTGCCAGCAGCGGACGACAGTATGGCTACACCTTC. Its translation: CASSGRQYGYTF.

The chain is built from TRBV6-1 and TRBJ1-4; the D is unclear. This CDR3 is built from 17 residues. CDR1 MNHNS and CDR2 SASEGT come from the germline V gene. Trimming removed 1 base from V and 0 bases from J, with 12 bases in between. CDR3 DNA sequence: TGTGCCAGCAGTGAAGACGGTCGGGGAGCAACTAATGAAAAACTGTTTTTT. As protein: CASSEDGRGATNEKLFF.

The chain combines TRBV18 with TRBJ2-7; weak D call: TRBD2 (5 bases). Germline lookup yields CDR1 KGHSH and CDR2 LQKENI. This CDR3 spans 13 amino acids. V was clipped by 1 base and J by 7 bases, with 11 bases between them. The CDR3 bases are TGTGCCAGCTCACCACAGACTCCGGGGGAGCAGTACTTC. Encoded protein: CASSPQTPGEQYF. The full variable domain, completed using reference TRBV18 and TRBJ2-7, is NAGVMQNPRHLVRRRGQEARLRCSPMKGHSHVYWYRQLPEEGLKFMVYLQKENIIDESGMPKERFSAEFPKEGPSILRIQQVVRGDSAAYFCASSPQTPGEQYFGPGTRLTVT.

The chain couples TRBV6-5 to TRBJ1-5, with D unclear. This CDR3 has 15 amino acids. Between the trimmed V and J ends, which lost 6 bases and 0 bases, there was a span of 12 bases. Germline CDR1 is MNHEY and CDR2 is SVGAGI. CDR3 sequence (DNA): TGTGCCAGCAGCGTAGACATGCATAGCAATCAGCCCCAGCATTTT. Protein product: CASSVDMHSNQPQHF.

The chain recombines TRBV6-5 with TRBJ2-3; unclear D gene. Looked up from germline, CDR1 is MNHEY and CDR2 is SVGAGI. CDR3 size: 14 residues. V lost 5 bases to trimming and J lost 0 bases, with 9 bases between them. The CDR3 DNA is TGTGCCAGCAGTCCCTTTACTAGCACAGATACGCAGTATTTT. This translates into CASSPFTSTDTQYF.

The CDR3 DNA follows: TGTGCCAGCAGTAGACAGATAAACACTGAAGCTTTCTTT. Its translation: CASSRQINTEAFF. The V gene is TRBV27, the J gene TRBJ1-1; D possibly corresponds to TRBD1 (5 bases). The CDR3 spans 13 residues. V was shortened by 5 bases and J by 2 bases, with 9 bases between the two germline ends. Germline assignment: CDR1 MNHEY and CDR2 SMNVEV (reference sequence).

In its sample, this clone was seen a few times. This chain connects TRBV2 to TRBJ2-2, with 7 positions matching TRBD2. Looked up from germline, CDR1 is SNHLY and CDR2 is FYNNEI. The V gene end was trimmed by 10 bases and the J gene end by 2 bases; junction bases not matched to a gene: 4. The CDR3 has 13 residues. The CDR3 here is CANAGENTGELFF. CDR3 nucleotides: TGTGCCAACGCGGGAGAAAACACCGGGGAGCTGTTTTTT.

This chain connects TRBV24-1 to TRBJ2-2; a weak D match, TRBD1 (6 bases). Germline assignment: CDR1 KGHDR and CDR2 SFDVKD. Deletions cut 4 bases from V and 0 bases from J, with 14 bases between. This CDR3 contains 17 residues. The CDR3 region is CATSDHDRSANTGELFF. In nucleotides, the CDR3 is TGTGCCACCAGTGACCACGACAGGTCCGCGAACACCGGGGAGCTGTTTTTT.

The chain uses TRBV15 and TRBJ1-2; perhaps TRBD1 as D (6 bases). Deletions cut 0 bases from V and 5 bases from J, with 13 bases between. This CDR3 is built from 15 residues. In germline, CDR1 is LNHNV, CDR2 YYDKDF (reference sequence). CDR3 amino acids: CATSRDTAGTYGYTF. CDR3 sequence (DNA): TGTGCCACCAGCAGAGATACGGCAGGGACATATGGCTACACCTTC.

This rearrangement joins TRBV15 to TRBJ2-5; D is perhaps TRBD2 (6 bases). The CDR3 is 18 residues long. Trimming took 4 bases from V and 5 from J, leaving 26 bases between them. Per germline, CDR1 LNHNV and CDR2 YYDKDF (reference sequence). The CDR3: CATSTTGQGGVWTETQYF. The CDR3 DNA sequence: TGTGCCACCAGCACAACGGGGCAGGGCGGGGTGTGGACGGAGACCCAGTACTTC.

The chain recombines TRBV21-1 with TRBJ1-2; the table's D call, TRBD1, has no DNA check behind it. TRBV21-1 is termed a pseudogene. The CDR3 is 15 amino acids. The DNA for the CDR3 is TGTGCCAGCAGCAAATGTCAGGGCGGAAACTATGGCTACACCTTC. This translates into CASSKCQGGNYGYTF.

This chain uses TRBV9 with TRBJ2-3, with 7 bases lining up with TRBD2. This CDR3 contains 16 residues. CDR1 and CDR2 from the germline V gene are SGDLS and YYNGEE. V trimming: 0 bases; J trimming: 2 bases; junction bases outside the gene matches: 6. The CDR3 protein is CASSVGGGSTTDTQYF. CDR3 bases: TGTGCCAGCAGCGTAGGGGGCGGGAGTACCACAGATACGCAGTATTTT.

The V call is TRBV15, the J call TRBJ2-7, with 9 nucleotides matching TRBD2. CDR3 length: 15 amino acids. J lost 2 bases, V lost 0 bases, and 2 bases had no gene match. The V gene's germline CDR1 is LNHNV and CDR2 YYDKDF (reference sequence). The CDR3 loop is CATSRDLAGPYEQYF. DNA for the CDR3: TGTGCCACCAGCAGAGACCTAGCGGGACCCTACGAGCAGTACTTC.

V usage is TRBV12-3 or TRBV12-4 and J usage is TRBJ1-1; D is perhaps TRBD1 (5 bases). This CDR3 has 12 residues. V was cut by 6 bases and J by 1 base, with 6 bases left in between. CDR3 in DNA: TGTGCCAGCAGAGGACAGAACACTGAAGCTTTCTTT. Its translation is CASRGQNTEAFF.

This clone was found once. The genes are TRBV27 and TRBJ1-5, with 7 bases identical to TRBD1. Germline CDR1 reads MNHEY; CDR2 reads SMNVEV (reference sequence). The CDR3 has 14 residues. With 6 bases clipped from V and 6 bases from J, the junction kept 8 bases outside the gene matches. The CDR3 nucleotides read TGTGCCAGCAGCCGCAAGGGGGCTGGTCAGCCCCAGCATTTT. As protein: CASSRKGAGQPQHF.

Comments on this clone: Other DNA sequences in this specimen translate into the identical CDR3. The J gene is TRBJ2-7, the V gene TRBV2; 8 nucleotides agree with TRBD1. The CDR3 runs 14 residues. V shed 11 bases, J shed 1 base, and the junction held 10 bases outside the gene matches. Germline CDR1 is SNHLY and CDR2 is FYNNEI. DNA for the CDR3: TGTGCCGGTACCCGCGACAGGGGATCCTACGAGCAGTACTTC. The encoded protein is CAGTRDRGSYEQYF. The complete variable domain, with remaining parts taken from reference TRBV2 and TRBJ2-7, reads EPEVTQTPSHQVTQMGQEVILRCVPISNHLYFYWYRQILGQKVEFLVSFYNNEISEKSEIFDDQFSVERPDGSNFTLKIRSTKLEDSAMYFCAGTRDRGSYEQYFGPGTRLTVT.

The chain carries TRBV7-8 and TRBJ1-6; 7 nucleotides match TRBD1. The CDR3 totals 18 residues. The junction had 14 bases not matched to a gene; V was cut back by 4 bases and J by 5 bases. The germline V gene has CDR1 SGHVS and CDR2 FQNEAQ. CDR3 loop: CASSSGRRGLSNNSPLHF. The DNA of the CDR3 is TGTGCCAGCAGCTCCGGTAGGAGGGGGCTTAGCAATAATTCACCCCTCCACTTT.

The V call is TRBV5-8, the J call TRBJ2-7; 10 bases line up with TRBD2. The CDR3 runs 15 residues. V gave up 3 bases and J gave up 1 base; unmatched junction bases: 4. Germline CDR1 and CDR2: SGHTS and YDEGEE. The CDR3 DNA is TGTGCCAGCAGCTGGGTGACTAGCGGGTCCTACGAGCAGTACTTC. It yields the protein CASSWVTSGSYEQYF.

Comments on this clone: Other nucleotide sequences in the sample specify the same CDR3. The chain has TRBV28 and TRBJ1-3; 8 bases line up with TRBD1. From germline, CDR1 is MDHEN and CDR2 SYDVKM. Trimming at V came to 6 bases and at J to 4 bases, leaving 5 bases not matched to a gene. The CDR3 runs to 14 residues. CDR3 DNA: TGTGCCAGCAGCCGACAGGGGCTAGGAAACACCATATATTTT. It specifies CASSRQGLGNTIYF. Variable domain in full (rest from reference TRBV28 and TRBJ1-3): DVKVTQSSRYLVKRTGEKVFLECVQDMDHENMFWYRQDPGLGLRLIYFSYDVKMKEKGDIPEGYSVSREKKERFSLILESASTNQTSMYLCASSRQGLGNTIYFGEGSWLTVV.

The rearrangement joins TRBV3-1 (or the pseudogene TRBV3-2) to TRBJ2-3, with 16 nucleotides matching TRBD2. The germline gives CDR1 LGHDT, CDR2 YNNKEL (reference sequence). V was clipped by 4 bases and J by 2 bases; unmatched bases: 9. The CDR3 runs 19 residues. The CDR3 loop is CASSPKWGTSGRDTDTQYF. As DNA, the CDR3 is TGTGCCAGCAGCCCCAAGTGGGGGACTAGCGGGAGGGACACAGATACGCAGTATTTT.

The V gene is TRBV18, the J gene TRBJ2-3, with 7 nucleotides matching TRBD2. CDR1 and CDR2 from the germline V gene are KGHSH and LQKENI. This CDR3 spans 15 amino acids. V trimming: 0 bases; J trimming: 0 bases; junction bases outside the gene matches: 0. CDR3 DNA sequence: TGTGCCAGCTCACCACCGGGGGGGAGCACAGATACGCAGTATTTT. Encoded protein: CASSPPGGSTDTQYF.

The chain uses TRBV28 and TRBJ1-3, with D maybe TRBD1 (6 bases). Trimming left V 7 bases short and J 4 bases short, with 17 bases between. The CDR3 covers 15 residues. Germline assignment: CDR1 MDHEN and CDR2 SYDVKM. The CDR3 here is CASISRGARGNTIYF. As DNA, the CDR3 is TGTGCCAGCATCTCTCGGGGGGCGAGAGGAAACACCATATATTTT.